This section outlines one T cell receptor (beta chain) sequence together with its context. Its antigen is still unknown. This sample was taken from a study of sequential checkpoint blockade in melanoma. Study-level background: About two dozen patients had matched tumor biopsies before treatment and at week 13 after nivolumab or ipilimumab alone. Study findings and constraints: In arm A, pretreatment tumor clonality was associated with response.

Only in-frame clones appear in the TCRdb table, and some are missing; sequencing was by immunoSEQ multiplex PCR. The sample holds 8,100 or so clones, about 28% seen once. Noted treatment: randomized to nivolumab then ipilimumab (arm A) or the reverse (arm B). Germline V gene data show CDR1 as SGHNT and CDR2 as YENEEA. The V gene lost 4 bases and the J gene lost 1 base, with 13 bases spanning the gap. This CDR3 has 15 residues. J is TRBJ2-5 and V is TRBV11-3; TRBD1 is a possible D gene (7 bases). This TCR was sampled from a human donor with melanoma. The specimen comprised tumor tissue (inferred from file names), sampled from a patient given nivolumab and ipilimumab in sequence. The CDR3 nucleotides are TGTGCCAGCAGCTCCCGACAGGGAGGCCAAGAGACCCAGTACTTC. Translated: CASSSRQGGQETQYF.